The T cell receptor (beta chain) under discussion was sequenced for a study of spatial heterogeneity in lung cancer. Sample time point: sample taken at primary tumor resection. Frozen PBMC, nontumor lung or tumor provided whole RNA, which was sequenced unsorted. This clonotype is medium-sized (0.01 to 0.1%). From germline, CDR1 is MNHNS and CDR2 SASEGT. This CDR3 spans 15 amino acids. Trimming removed 6 bases from V and 6 bases from J; junction bases left unmatched: 9. TCRdb ran MiXCR on the 5' RACE reads and lists one entry per CDR3 protein. The sample has roughly 8,500 distinct CDR3 sequences; roughly a sixth are singletons.

This chain joins TRBV6-1 and TRBJ2-2; 8 bases fit TRBD1. The input for sequencing was normal lung tissue next to the tumor, taken at surgery. This sequence originates from a male donor with early-stage non-small cell lung cancer. The CDR3 nucleotides read TGTGCCAGCAGGAAACAGGGGGGAACCCCCGGGGAGCTGTTTTTT. Its translation is CASRKQGGTPGELFF.